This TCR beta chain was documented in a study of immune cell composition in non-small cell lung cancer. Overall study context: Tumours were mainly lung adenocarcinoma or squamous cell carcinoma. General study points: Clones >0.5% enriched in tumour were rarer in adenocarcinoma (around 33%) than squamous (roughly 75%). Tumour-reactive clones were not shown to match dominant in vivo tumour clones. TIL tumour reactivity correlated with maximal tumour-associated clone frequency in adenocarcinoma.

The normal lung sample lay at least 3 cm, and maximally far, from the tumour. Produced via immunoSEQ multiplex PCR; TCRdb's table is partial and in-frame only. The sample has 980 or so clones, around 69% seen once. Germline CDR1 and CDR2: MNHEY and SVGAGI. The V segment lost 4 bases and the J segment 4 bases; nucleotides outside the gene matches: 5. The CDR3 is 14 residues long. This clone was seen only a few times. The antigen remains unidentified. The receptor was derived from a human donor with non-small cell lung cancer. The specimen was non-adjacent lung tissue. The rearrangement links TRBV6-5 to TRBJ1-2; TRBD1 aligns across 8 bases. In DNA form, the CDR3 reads TGTGCCAGCAGTTCGGACAGGGCTCCCTATGGCTACACCTTC. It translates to CASSSDRAPYGYTF.